This TCR beta chain was profiled in a study of blood T cell repertoires in COVID-19. On the study more broadly: From the United States, Italy and Spain came samples of acute and convalescent COVID-19. PBMCs, B-cell-depleted T cells, or T cells were the source of the cDNA or gDNA that made up the material.

Germline CDR1 is LNHNV and CDR2 is YYDKDF (reference sequence). V gave up 0 bases and J gave up 5 bases, with 10 bases separating them. The CDR3 totals 15 residues. Original data processing: Reference gene primer amplification yielded estimated nucleated cell counts. Clones were sequenced by immunoSEQ multiplex PCR, and TCRdb holds only the in-frame ones, with some missing. V and J calls and clone size are copied from that table; D and trimming were computed from the DNA. The table includes around 160,000 clones, approximately 80% detected once. The origin of this receptor is a woman at least 80 years old with acute or convalescent COVID-19. The sample consisted of peripheral blood. This sequence joins TRBV15 and TRBJ1-4; D call uncertain. CDR3 region: CATSRDRRQNEKLFF. The CDR3 DNA sequence: TGTGCCACCAGCAGAGATCGGAGGCAGAATGAAAAACTGTTTTTT.